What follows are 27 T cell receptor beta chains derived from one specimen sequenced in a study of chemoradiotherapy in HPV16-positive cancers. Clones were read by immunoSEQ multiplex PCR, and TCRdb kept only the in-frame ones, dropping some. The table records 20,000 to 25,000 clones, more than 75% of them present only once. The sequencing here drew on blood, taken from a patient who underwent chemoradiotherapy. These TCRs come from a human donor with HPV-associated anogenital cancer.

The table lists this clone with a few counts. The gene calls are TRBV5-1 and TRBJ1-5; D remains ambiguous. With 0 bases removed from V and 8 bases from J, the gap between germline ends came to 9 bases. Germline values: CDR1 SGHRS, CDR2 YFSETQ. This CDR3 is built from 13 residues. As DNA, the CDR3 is TGCGCCAGCAGCTTGGCGGGGTTCGAGCCCCAGCATTTT. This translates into CASSLAGFEPQHF.

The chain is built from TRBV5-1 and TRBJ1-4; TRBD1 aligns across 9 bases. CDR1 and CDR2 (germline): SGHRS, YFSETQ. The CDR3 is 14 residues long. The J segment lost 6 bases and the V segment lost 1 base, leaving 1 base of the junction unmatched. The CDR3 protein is CASSLWTGDEKLFF. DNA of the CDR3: TGCGCCAGCAGCTTGTGGACAGGGGATGAAAAACTGTTTTTT.

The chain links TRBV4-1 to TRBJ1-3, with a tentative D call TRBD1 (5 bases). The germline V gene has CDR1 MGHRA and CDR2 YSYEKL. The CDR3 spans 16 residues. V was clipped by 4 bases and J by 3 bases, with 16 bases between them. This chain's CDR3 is CASSPGVAGNGNTIYF. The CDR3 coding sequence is TGCGCCAGCAGCCCGGGGGTTGCAGGGAATGGAAACACCATATATTTT.

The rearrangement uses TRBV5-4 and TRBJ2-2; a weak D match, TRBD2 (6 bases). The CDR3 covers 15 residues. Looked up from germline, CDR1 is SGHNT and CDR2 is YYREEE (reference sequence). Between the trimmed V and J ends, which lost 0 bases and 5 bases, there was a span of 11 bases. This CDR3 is CASSLGRSGTGELFF. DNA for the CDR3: TGTGCCAGCAGCTTGGGCCGGAGCGGGACCGGGGAGCTGTTTTTT. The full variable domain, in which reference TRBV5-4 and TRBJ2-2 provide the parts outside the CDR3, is ETGVTQSPTHLIKTRGQQVTLRCSSQSGHNTVSWYQQALGQGPQFIFQYYREEENGRGNFPPRFSGLQFPNYSSELNVNALELDDSALYLCASSLGRSGTGELFFGEGSRLTVL.

CDR3 sequence (DNA): TGCAGCGTTTTTAGCGGGAAGGGGGAGCTGTTTTTT. Residues: CSVFSGKGELFF. This chain links TRBV29-1 with TRBJ2-2; 8 positions agree with TRBD2. Trimming at V came to 5 bases and at J to 8 bases, leaving 4 bases not matched to a gene. Germline-derived CDR1 and CDR2 are SQVTM and ANQGSEA. The CDR3 spans 12 residues.

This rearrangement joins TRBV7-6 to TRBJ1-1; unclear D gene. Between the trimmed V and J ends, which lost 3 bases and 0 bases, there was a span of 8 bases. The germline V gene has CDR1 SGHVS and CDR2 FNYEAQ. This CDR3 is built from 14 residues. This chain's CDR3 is CASSFSEVNTEAFF. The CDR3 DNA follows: TGTGCCAGCAGCTTTAGCGAGGTGAACACTGAAGCTTTCTTT.

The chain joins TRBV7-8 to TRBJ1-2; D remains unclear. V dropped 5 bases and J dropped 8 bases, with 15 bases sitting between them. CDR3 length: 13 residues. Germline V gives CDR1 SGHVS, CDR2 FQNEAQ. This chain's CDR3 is CASSRVGFSGYTF. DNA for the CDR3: TGTGCCAGCAGCCGAGTCGGTTTCAGCGGCTACACCTTC. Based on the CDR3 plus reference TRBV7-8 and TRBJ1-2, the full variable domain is GAGVSQSPRYKVAKRGQDVALRCDPISGHVSLFWYQQALGQGPEFLTYFQNEAQLDKSGLPSDRFFAERPEGSVSTLKIQRTQQEDSAVYLCASSRVGFSGYTFGSGTRLTVV.

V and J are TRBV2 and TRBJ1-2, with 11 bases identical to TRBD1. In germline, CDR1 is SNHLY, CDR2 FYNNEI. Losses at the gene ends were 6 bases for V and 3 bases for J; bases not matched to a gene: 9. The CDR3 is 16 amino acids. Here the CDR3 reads CASRAGQGAGYYGYTF. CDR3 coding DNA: TGTGCCAGCAGGGCCGGACAGGGGGCGGGATACTATGGCTACACCTTC. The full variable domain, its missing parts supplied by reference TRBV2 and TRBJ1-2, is EPEVTQTPSHQVTQMGQEVILRCVPISNHLYFYWYRQILGQKVEFLVSFYNNEISEKSEIFDDQFSVERPDGSNFTLKIRSTKLEDSAMYFCASRAGQGAGYYGYTFGSGTRLTVV.

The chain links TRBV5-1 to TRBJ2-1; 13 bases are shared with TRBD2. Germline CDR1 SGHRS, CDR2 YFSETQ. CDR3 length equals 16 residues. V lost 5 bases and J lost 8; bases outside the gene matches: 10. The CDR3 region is CASRISTSGRGDEQFF. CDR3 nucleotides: TGCGCCAGCAGGATTTCTACTAGCGGGAGGGGCGATGAGCAGTTCTTC.

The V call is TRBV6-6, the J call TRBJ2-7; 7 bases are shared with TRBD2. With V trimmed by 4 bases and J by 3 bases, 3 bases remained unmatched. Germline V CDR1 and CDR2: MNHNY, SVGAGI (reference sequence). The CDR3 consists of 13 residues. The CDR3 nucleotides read TGTGCCAGCAGTTTTGGGGGGGGCTACGAGCAGTACTTC. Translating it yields CASSFGGGYEQYF.

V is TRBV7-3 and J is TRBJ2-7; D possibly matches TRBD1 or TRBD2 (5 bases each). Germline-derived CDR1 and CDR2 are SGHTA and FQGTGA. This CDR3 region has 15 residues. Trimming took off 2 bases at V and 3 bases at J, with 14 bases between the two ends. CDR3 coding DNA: TGTGCCAGCAGCTTACGGATGGGGACCCACTACGAGCAGTACTTC. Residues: CASSLRMGTHYEQYF.

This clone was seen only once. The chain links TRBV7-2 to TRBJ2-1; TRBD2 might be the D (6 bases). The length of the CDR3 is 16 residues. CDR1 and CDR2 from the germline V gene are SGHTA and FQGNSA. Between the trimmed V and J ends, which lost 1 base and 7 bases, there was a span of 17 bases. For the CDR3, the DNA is TGTGCCAGCAGCTTAGAGCGGACTACCCCCTTGAATGAGCAGTTCTTC. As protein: CASSLERTTPLNEQFF.

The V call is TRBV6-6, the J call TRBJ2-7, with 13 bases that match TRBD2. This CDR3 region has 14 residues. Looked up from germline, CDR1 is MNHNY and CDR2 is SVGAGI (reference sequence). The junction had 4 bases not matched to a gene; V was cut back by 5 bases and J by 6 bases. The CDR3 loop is CASSRTSGRGEQYF. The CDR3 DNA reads TGTGCCAGCAGTAGGACTAGCGGGAGAGGCGAGCAGTACTTC.

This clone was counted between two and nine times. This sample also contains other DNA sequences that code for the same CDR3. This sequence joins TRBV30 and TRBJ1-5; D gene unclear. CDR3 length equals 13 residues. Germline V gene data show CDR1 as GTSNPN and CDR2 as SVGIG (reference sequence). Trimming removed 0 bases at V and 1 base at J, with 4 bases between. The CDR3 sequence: CAWSVGSNQPQHF. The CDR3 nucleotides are TGTGCCTGGAGTGTAGGAAGCAATCAGCCCCAGCATTTT. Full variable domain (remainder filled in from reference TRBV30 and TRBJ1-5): SQTIHQWPATLVQPVGSPLSLECTVEGTSNPNLYWYRQAAGRGLQLLFYSVGIGQISSEVPQNLSASRPQDRQFILSSKKLLLSDSGFYLCAWSVGSNQPQHFGDGTRLSIL.

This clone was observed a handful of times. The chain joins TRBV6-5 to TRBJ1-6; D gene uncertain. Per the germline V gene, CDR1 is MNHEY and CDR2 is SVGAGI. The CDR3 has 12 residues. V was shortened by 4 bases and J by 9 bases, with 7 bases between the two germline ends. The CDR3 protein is CASSSPSSPLHF. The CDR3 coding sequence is TGTGCCAGCAGTTCCCCAAGTTCACCCCTCCACTTT.

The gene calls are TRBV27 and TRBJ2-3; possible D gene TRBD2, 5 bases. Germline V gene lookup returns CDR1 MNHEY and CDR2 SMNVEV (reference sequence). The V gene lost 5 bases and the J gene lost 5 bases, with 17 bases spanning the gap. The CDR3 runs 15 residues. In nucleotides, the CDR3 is TGTGCCAGCAGTCCCCGCCCCAGGACTCGAGATACGCAGTATTTT. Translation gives CASSPRPRTRDTQYF.

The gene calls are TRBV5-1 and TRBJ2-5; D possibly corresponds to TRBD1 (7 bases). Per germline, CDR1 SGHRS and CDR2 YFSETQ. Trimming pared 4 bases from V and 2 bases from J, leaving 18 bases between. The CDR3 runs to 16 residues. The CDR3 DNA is TGCGCCAGCAGCCCCAGGAGGGGGCCGCCACAAGAGACCCAGTACTTC. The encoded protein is CASSPRRGPPQETQYF. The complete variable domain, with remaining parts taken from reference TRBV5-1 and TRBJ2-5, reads KAGVTQTPRYLIKTRGQQVTLSCSPISGHRSVSWYQQTPGQGLQFLFEYFSETQRNKGNFPGRFSGRQFSNSRSEMNVSTLELGDSALYLCASSPRRGPPQETQYFGPGTRLLVL.

Here the CDR3 DNA reads TGTGCCAGCTCACCAGGGGGGAACACCGGGGAGCTGTTTTTT. Its protein is CASSPGGNTGELFF. V is TRBV18 and J is TRBJ2-2; D assignment may be TRBD1 or TRBD2 (5 bases each). The CDR3 sequence is 14 residues long. The germline V gene has CDR1 KGHSH and CDR2 LQKENI. Trimming removed 2 bases from V and 1 base from J, with 5 bases in between.

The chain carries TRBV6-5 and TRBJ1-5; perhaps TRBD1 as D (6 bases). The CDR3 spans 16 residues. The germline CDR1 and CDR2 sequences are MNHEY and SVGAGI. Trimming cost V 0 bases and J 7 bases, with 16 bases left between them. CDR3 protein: CASSYSGAGARQPQHF. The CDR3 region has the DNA TGTGCCAGCAGTTACTCGGGCGCGGGGGCCCGGCAGCCCCAGCATTTT.

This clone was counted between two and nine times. The CDR3 sequence is CASSDSTGTLWGEQFF. The CDR3 coding sequence is TGTGCCAGCAGTGACTCAACCGGGACTCTGTGGGGGGAGCAGTTCTTC. This chain links TRBV6-4 with TRBJ2-1; a weak D match, TRBD2 (6 bases). There are 16 residues in the CDR3. Deletions cut 0 bases from V and 10 bases from J, with 19 bases between. Germline V gene data show CDR1 as MRHNA and CDR2 as SNTAGT.

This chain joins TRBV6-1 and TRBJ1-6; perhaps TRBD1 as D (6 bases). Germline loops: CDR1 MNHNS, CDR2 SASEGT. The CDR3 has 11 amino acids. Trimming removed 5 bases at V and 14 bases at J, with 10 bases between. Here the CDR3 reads CASSLRDTLHF. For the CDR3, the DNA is TGTGCCAGCAGTCTGCGGGACACCCTCCACTTT.

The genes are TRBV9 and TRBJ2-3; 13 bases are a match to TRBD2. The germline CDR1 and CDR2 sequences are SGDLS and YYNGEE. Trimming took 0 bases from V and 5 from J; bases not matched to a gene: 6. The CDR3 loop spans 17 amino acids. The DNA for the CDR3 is TGTGCCAGCAGCGTAGAACTAGCGGGGGGGCTTGGAGATACGCAGTATTTT. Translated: CASSVELAGGLGDTQYF.

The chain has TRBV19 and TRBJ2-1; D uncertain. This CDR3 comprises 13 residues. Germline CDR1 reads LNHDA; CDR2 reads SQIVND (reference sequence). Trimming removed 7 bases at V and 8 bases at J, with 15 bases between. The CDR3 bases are TGTGCCAGTAACCGCCAGCCCCGGGATGAGCAGTTCTTC. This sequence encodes CASNRQPRDEQFF. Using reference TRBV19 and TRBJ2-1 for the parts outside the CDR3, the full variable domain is DGGITQSPKYLFRKEGQNVTLSCEQNLNHDAMYWYRQDPGQGLRLIYYSQIVNDFQKGDIAEGYSVSREKKESFPLTVTSAQKNPTAFYLCASNRQPRDEQFFGPGTRLTVL.

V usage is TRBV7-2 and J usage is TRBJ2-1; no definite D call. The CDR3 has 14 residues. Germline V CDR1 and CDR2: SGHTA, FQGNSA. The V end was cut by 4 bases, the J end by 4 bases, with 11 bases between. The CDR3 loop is CASSSDPNYNEQFF. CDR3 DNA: TGTGCCAGCAGCTCCGACCCTAATTACAATGAGCAGTTCTTC.

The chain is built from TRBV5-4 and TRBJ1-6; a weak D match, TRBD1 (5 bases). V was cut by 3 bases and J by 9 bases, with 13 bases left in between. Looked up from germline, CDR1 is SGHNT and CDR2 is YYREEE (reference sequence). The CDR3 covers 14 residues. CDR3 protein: CASSYIDGGSPLHF. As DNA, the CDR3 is TGTGCCAGCAGCTATATAGACGGGGGTTCACCCCTCCACTTT.

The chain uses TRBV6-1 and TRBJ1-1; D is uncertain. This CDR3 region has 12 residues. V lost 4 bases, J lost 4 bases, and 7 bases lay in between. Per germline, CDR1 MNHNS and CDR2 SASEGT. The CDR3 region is CASSVMTTEAFF. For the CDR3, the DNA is TGTGCCAGCAGTGTTATGACCACTGAAGCTTTCTTT.

The CDR3 nucleotides are TGTGCCATCAGTGAGTCGTATCAATCTAGCGGAGGCCACACAGATACGCAGTATTTT. Protein: CAISESYQSSGGHTDTQYF. The rearrangement uses TRBV10-3 and TRBJ2-3; 7 nucleotides agree with TRBD2. J gave up 2 bases and V 0 bases, and 14 bases lay outside the gene matches. The germline CDR1 and CDR2 sequences are ENHRY and SYGVKD. The CDR3 runs to 19 residues.